The T cell receptor (beta chain) described here comes from a study of memory CD4+ T cells and cytomegalovirus serostatus. Single viable CD3+CD4+CD8-CD45RO+ cells were sorted as the memory CD4+ T cells. The germline V gene has CDR1 LGHNA and CDR2 YSLEER. V was shortened by 4 bases and J by 7 bases, with 16 bases between the two germline ends. The CDR3 runs to 14 residues. Profiled with immunoSEQ multiplex PCR; TCRdb holds only in-frame clones, not every one. The sample comprises about 50,000 clones, 82% of which are singletons, and approximately 0.64% rests with the top ten. V is TRBV4-3 and J is TRBJ2-5; D gene ambiguous. This sequence was found in an adult in good health and CMV-seronegative. Material for sequencing was memory CD4+ T cells from blood. CDR3 sequence: CASSPLVQEGTQYF. DNA for the CDR3: TGCGCCAGCAGCCCCCTTGTCCAGGAAGGGACCCAGTACTTC.